This T cell receptor beta chain was sequenced in a study of cytomegalovirus exposure and HLA in healthy donors. The PCR was carried out with 60 Vbeta primers and 13 Jbeta primers. Assay used: immunoSEQ multiplex PCR; TCRdb lists only in-frame clones, some missing. The table has around 150,000 clones, 77% seen once; the top ten hold over 2%. Participants comprised healthy donors of bone marrow. With regard to this clone: As yet, its antigen is unknown.

The CDR3 contains 14 residues. The germline V gene encodes CDR1 MGHRA and CDR2 YSYEKL. V lost 0 bases and J 4 bases, leaving 6 bases between the germline ends. Regarding the study as a whole: Trimming of TCR beta V- and J-genes showed a link, identified in a later analysis, to a missense DCLRE1C variant. Across all donors, roughly uniform sequencing depth was an assumption of the presence/absence analyses.

This sequence originates from a woman in her forties in good health and CMV-seropositive. The source material was PBMCs. The chain links TRBV4-1 to TRBJ2-2, with no clear D. CDR3 protein: CASSQDRGTGELFF. In nucleotides, the CDR3 is TGCGCCAGCAGCCAAGATCGAGGCACCGGGGAGCTGTTTTTT.